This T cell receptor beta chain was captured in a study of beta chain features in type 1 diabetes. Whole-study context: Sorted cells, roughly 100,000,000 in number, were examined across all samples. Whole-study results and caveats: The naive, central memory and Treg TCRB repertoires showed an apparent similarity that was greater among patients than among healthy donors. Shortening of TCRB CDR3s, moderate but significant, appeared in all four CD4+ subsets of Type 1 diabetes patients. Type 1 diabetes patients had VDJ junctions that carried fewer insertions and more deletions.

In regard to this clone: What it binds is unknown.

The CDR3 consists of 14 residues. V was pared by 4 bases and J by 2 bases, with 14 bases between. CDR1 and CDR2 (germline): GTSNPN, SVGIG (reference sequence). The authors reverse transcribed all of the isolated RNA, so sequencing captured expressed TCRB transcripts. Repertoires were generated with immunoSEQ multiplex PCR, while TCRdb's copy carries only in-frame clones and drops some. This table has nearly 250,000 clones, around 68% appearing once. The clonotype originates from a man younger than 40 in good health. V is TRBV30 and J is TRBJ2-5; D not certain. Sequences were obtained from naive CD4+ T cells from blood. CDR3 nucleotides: TGTGCCTGGACCCTCAATGTCCATCAAGAGACCCAGTACTTC. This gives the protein CAWTLNVHQETQYF.